Ten or more counts support the clone carrying this T cell receptor beta chain. This sample is part of a study of shared clonotypes between healthy human individuals. The study ran the assay at deep level. Unsorted PBMC DNA was run through sequencing on ten immunoSEQ deep assay plates. Repertoires were generated with immunoSEQ multiplex PCR, while TCRdb's copy carries only in-frame clones and drops some. The sample holds 450,000 to 600,000 clones; roughly 85% are singletons and the top ten take over 9.5%. Germline CDR1 reads SGHRS; CDR2 reads YFSETQ. This CDR3 comprises 15 residues. The V and J ends lost 2 bases and 7 bases, in that order; junction bases with no gene match: 9.

Sequencing used PBMCs. The J gene is TRBJ2-7, the V gene TRBV5-1; the match to TRBD1 covers 10 bases. The TCR originated in a woman aged 40 to 55 in good health. Some clones in this sample may be carry-over from other donors' samples. For the CDR3, the DNA is TGCGCCAGCAGCTTTACCGGGACAGGGGAAGGAGAGCAGTACTTC. Its translation is CASSFTGTGEGEQYF.